The clone carrying this TCR beta chain was seen once. Method: immunoSEQ multiplex PCR; TCRdb's copy keeps in-frame clones and lacks some. The sample has a few hundred thousand clones, over 75% seen once. The sample comes from a study of blood T cell repertoires in COVID-19. Trimming cost V 0 bases and J 8 bases, with 10 bases left between them. There are 14 residues in the CDR3. The germline CDR1 and CDR2 sequences are MNHEY and SMNVEV (reference sequence). This sequence joins TRBV27 and TRBJ1-4; D ambiguous. The sequencing input was peripheral blood. The sequence derives from a woman aged 45-59 years with active or convalescent COVID-19. CDR3 nucleotide sequence: TGTGCCAGCAGTTTATCGTCGGTAAGAGAAAAACTGTTTTTT. It is translated as CASSLSSVREKLFF.